The rows below give T cell receptor beta chains drawn from one sample of a study of T-cell reconstitution after alpha-beta-depleted transplantation in children. MiXCR was run by TCRdb on the PCR reads, yielding one entry per CDR3 protein. The sample holds 360,000 or so distinct CDR3 sequences; roughly 20% are singletons and the top ten take 3.8%. The sequences come from PBMCs from the stem cell graft donor, collected from the stem cell graft. The receptors were sampled from a human donor who donated a stem cell graft to a child with acute myeloid leukemia. The CDR3 runs from the conserved cysteine through the conserved F or W. D genes are given only for firm matches. Clone size is stated in some rows and not others, as once, few, many or a class when expanded.

J gene: TRBJ2-7; D gene: -; clone size: -; CDR3 length: 15; V gene: TRBV12-3/TRBV12-4; CDR3 DNA: TGTGCCAGCAGTTCCCACGGCGGGGCCCCCTACGAGCAGTACTTC; CDR3 protein: CASSSHGGAPYEQYF
J gene: TRBJ2-1; D gene: TRBD2; clone size: few; CDR3 length: 18; V gene: TRBV11-2; CDR3 DNA: TGTGCCAGCAGCTTGATAGGGACTAGCGGAGTGGCCTACAATGAGCAGTTCTTC; CDR3 protein: CASSLIGTSGVAYNEQFF
J gene: TRBJ2-1; D gene: -; clone size: many; CDR3 length: 13; V gene: TRBV29-1; CDR3 DNA: TGCAGCGTCGGTGGAATGGCAGTCCATGAGCAGTTCTTC; CDR3 protein: CSVGGMAVHEQFF
J gene: TRBJ2-7; D gene: -; clone size: -; CDR3 length: 15; V gene: TRBV20-1; CDR3 DNA: TGCAGTGCTAGAGATATCCGGCGGAGTGGGGACGAGCAGTACTTC; CDR3 protein: CSARDIRRSGDEQYF
J gene: TRBJ2-7; D gene: -; clone size: -; CDR3 length: 15; V gene: TRBV20-1; CDR3 DNA: TGCAGTGCTAGCTCCCTGGGCGGGGATTCCTACGAGCAGTACTTC; CDR3 protein: CSASSLGGDSYEQYF
J gene: TRBJ1-2; D gene: -; clone size: -; CDR3 length: 14; V gene: TRBV29-1; CDR3 DNA: TGCAGCGTTGATCTGGTTCGTTCGGAGGATGGCTACACCTTC; CDR3 protein: CSVDLVRSEDGYTF
J gene: TRBJ1-3; D gene: -; clone size: -; CDR3 length: 13; V gene: TRBV20-1; CDR3 DNA: TGCAGTGCTCCAGTGTACTCTGGAAACACCATATATTTT; CDR3 protein: CSAPVYSGNTIYF
J gene: TRBJ2-1; D gene: -; clone size: -; CDR3 length: 12; V gene: TRBV12-3/TRBV12-4; CDR3 DNA: TGTGCCAGCAGTTTCGGGCCAGGTGAGCAGTTCTTC; CDR3 protein: CASSFGPGEQFF
J gene: TRBJ2-2; D gene: -; clone size: -; CDR3 length: 14; V gene: TRBV18; CDR3 DNA: TGTGCCAGCTCACCAGAGAGATGGACCGGGGAGCTGTTTTTT; CDR3 protein: CASSPERWTGELFF
J gene: TRBJ2-3; D gene: TRBD1; clone size: -; CDR3 length: 15; V gene: TRBV7-2; CDR3 DNA: TGTGCCAGCAGCTTATCTCCCGGACAGGCTCATACGCAGTATTTT; CDR3 protein: CASSLSPGQAHTQYF
J gene: TRBJ1-6; D gene: -; clone size: few; CDR3 length: 11; V gene: TRBV6-5; CDR3 DNA: TGTGCCAGCAGCCCGGGGAGCGGCCTCCACTTT; CDR3 protein: CASSPGSGLHF
J gene: TRBJ2-7; D gene: -; clone size: many; CDR3 length: 12; V gene: TRBV29-1; CDR3 DNA: TGCAGCGTTGAGGACACTTCCTACGAGCAGTACTTC; CDR3 protein: CSVEDTSYEQYF
J gene: TRBJ2-1; D gene: -; clone size: many; CDR3 length: 11; V gene: TRBV29-1; CDR3 DNA: TGCAGCGGACTCCGCGGAGATGAGCAGTTCTTC; CDR3 protein: CSGLRGDEQFF
J gene: TRBJ1-3; D gene: TRBD1; clone size: -; CDR3 length: 15; V gene: TRBV4-1; CDR3 DNA: TGCGCCAGCAGCCAGGGACAGAGCTCTGGAAACACCATATATTTT; CDR3 protein: CASSQGQSSGNTIYF
J gene: TRBJ2-5; D gene: -; clone size: -; CDR3 length: 16; V gene: TRBV7-8; CDR3 DNA: TGTGCCAGCAGCTTGGGGAGAACCGTCCTTAAAGAGACCCAGTACTTC; CDR3 protein: CASSLGRTVLKETQYF
J gene: TRBJ1-4; D gene: -; clone size: many; CDR3 length: 15; V gene: TRBV7-2; CDR3 DNA: TGTGCCAGCAGCTTAGGCGGGGGAACTAATGAAAAACTGTTTTTT; CDR3 protein: CASSLGGGTNEKLFF
J gene: TRBJ2-1; D gene: TRBD2; clone size: -; CDR3 length: 14; V gene: TRBV4-1; CDR3 DNA: TGCGCCAGCAAACGAGGACTAGCGGACAATGAGCAGTTCTTC; CDR3 protein: CASKRGLADNEQFF
J gene: TRBJ2-1; D gene: -; clone size: -; CDR3 length: 15; V gene: TRBV5-1; CDR3 DNA: TGCGCCAGCAGCTTGGGGGTTCGAAGCTACAATGAGCAGTTCTTC; CDR3 protein: CASSLGVRSYNEQFF
J gene: TRBJ1-1; D gene: -; clone size: -; CDR3 length: 15; V gene: TRBV4-2; CDR3 DNA: TGTGCCAGCAGCCAAGAGGAGGGGATGAACACTGAAGCTTTCTTT; CDR3 protein: CASSQEEGMNTEAFF
J gene: TRBJ2-7; D gene: -; clone size: many; CDR3 length: 13; V gene: TRBV20-1; CDR3 DNA: TGCAGTGCTAGTCCGGGGGCTCCCTACGAGCAGTACTTC; CDR3 protein: CSASPGAPYEQYF
J gene: TRBJ2-1; D gene: -; clone size: many; CDR3 length: 15; V gene: TRBV29-1; CDR3 DNA: TGCAGCGTTGAAGATCAATCCCTGGGTAGTGATGAGCAGTTCTTC; CDR3 protein: CSVEDQSLGSDEQFF
J gene: TRBJ1-5; D gene: -; clone size: many; CDR3 length: 12; V gene: TRBV20-1; CDR3 DNA: TGCAGTGCTAGTGGCCCACTTCAGCCCCAGCATTTT; CDR3 protein: CSASGPLQPQHF
J gene: TRBJ1-1; D gene: TRBD1; clone size: -; CDR3 length: 15; V gene: TRBV20-1; CDR3 DNA: TGCAGTGCTATTCGACGGGACAGGTGGGACACTGAAGCTTTCTTT; CDR3 protein: CSAIRRDRWDTEAFF
J gene: TRBJ2-7; D gene: -; clone size: many; CDR3 length: 13; V gene: TRBV29-1; CDR3 DNA: TGCAGCGTGGAGGGGGACCACTCCTACGAGCAGTACTTC; CDR3 protein: CSVEGDHSYEQYF
J gene: TRBJ2-7; D gene: TRBD2; clone size: many; CDR3 length: 15; V gene: TRBV20-1; CDR3 DNA: TGCAGTGCTAGAGATTTGGCTAGCGGGTTCGACGAGCAGTACTTC; CDR3 protein: CSARDLASGFDEQYF
J gene: TRBJ2-7; D gene: -; clone size: few; CDR3 length: 13; V gene: TRBV12-3/TRBV12-4; CDR3 DNA: TGTGCCAGCAGTTTTCCCTCGGGGCACGAGCAGTACTTC; CDR3 protein: CASSFPSGHEQYF
J gene: TRBJ1-1; D gene: -; clone size: -; CDR3 length: 12; V gene: TRBV30; CDR3 DNA: TGTGCCTGGAGTCAAACAGGGACTGAAGCTTTCTTT; CDR3 protein: CAWSQTGTEAFF
J gene: TRBJ2-3; D gene: -; clone size: -; CDR3 length: 12; V gene: TRBV20-1; CDR3 DNA: TGCAGTGCAACCCTAGCCACAGATACGCAGTATTTT; CDR3 protein: CSATLATDTQYF
J gene: TRBJ2-7; D gene: TRBD2; clone size: -; CDR3 length: 16; V gene: TRBV28; CDR3 DNA: TGTGCCAGCAGCGGGAGAGGGACTAGCGGGAGAGGCGAGCAGTACTTC; CDR3 protein: CASSGRGTSGRGEQYF
J gene: TRBJ2-1; D gene: -; clone size: -; CDR3 length: 13; V gene: TRBV5-1; CDR3 DNA: TGCGCCAGCAGCTTGGACGGTCTCTCGGGGCAGTTCTTC; CDR3 protein: CASSLDGLSGQFF
J gene: TRBJ2-1; D gene: TRBD2; clone size: many; CDR3 length: 16; V gene: TRBV20-1; CDR3 DNA: TGCAGTGCTGTACCGCTAGCGGGGAGCTCCTACAATGAGCAGTTCTTC; CDR3 protein: CSAVPLAGSSYNEQFF
J gene: TRBJ2-7; D gene: TRBD2; clone size: -; CDR3 length: 15; V gene: TRBV7-9; CDR3 DNA: TGTGCCAGCAGCTTAGGACAGCGGGGGACCTACGAGCAGTACTTC; CDR3 protein: CASSLGQRGTYEQYF
J gene: TRBJ2-2; D gene: -; clone size: -; CDR3 length: 15; V gene: TRBV7-6; CDR3 DNA: TGTGCCAGCAGCTTAGCGGGAGAGGCCACCGGGGAGCTGTTTTTT; CDR3 protein: CASSLAGEATGELFF
J gene: TRBJ1-2; D gene: -; clone size: few; CDR3 length: 17; V gene: TRBV11-2; CDR3 DNA: TGTGCCAGCAGCTCCCACCGGGACCAAGCCAAGGTAGAGGGCTACACCTTC; CDR3 protein: CASSSHRDQAKVEGYTF
J gene: TRBJ1-1; D gene: TRBD1; clone size: -; CDR3 length: 14; V gene: TRBV10-3; CDR3 DNA: TGTGCCATCAGTGGGGGACAGGGGGCCACTGAAGCTTTCTTT; CDR3 protein: CAISGGQGATEAFF
J gene: TRBJ2-1; D gene: TRBD2; clone size: -; CDR3 length: 19; V gene: TRBV4-3; CDR3 DNA: TGCGCCAGCAGCCAGGCCGGGACTAGCGGGACGACCTCCTACAATGAGCAGTTCTTC; CDR3 protein: CASSQAGTSGTTSYNEQFF
J gene: TRBJ1-1; D gene: TRBD1; clone size: many; CDR3 length: 15; V gene: TRBV9; CDR3 DNA: TGTGCCAGCAGCCTTGACAGGGAGGGGAACACTGAAGCTTTCTTT; CDR3 protein: CASSLDREGNTEAFF
J gene: TRBJ2-7; D gene: TRBD2; clone size: few; CDR3 length: 15; V gene: TRBV29-1; CDR3 DNA: TGCAGCGTTGAAGTGCCTGGCGGGAGGTTCTACGAGCAGTACTTC; CDR3 protein: CSVEVPGGRFYEQYF
J gene: TRBJ2-5; D gene: TRBD2; clone size: few; CDR3 length: 16; V gene: TRBV7-6; CDR3 DNA: TGTGCCAGCAGCTTAGCTAGCGGGAGCGACCAAGAGACCCAGTACTTC; CDR3 protein: CASSLASGSDQETQYF
J gene: TRBJ2-7; D gene: -; clone size: many; CDR3 length: 14; V gene: TRBV7-9; CDR3 DNA: TGTGCCAGCAGCTTATCAGGCAGATACTACGAGCAGTACTTC; CDR3 protein: CASSLSGRYYEQYF
J gene: TRBJ2-1; D gene: TRBD1; clone size: -; CDR3 length: 16; V gene: TRBV7-9; CDR3 DNA: TGTGCCAGCAGCCTTTCCGGGACAGGGGTCTACAATGAGCAGTTCTTC; CDR3 protein: CASSLSGTGVYNEQFF
J gene: TRBJ2-5; D gene: -; clone size: many; CDR3 length: 14; V gene: TRBV6-1; CDR3 DNA: TGTGCCAGCATGGGACAATCCTATCAAGAGACCCAGTACTTC; CDR3 protein: CASMGQSYQETQYF
J gene: TRBJ1-3; D gene: -; clone size: -; CDR3 length: 17; V gene: TRBV12-3/TRBV12-4; CDR3 DNA: TGTGCCAGCAGTTTATTCCGGGATACGAGCATGGGAAACACCATATATTTT; CDR3 protein: CASSLFRDTSMGNTIYF
J gene: TRBJ2-1; D gene: TRBD2; clone size: -; CDR3 length: 14; V gene: TRBV20-1; CDR3 DNA: TGCAGTGCTAGATCCGGGACTAGGCGAAATGAGCAGTTCTTC; CDR3 protein: CSARSGTRRNEQFF
J gene: TRBJ1-2; D gene: -; clone size: few; CDR3 length: 14; V gene: TRBV28; CDR3 DNA: TGTGCCAGCAGTCAAATCAGGGACGACTATGGCTACACCTTC; CDR3 protein: CASSQIRDDYGYTF
J gene: TRBJ2-1; D gene: TRBD2; clone size: -; CDR3 length: 14; V gene: TRBV5-5; CDR3 DNA: TGTGCCAGCAGCCTAAGACTAGCGGGAAGTCATCAGTTCTTC; CDR3 protein: CASSLRLAGSHQFF
J gene: TRBJ2-5; D gene: -; clone size: -; CDR3 length: 14; V gene: TRBV27; CDR3 DNA: TGTGCCAGCAGAAGATCTAGCGTCCCAGAGACCCAGTACTTC; CDR3 protein: CASRRSSVPETQYF
J gene: TRBJ2-1; D gene: TRBD2; clone size: few; CDR3 length: 14; V gene: TRBV2; CDR3 DNA: TGTGCCAGCAAAGTGGGAGGGCCTGTCAATGAGCAGTTCTTC; CDR3 protein: CASKVGGPVNEQFF
J gene: TRBJ2-5; D gene: TRBD1; clone size: -; CDR3 length: 13; V gene: TRBV28; CDR3 DNA: TGTGCCAGCAGTGCGACAGGGGTGGAGACCCAGTACTTC; CDR3 protein: CASSATGVETQYF
J gene: TRBJ2-1; D gene: -; clone size: few; CDR3 length: 15; V gene: TRBV6-2/TRBV6-3; CDR3 DNA: TGTGCCAGCAGTTACTCGGGCGGATCCTACAATGAGCAGTTCTTC; CDR3 protein: CASSYSGGSYNEQFF
J gene: TRBJ1-5; D gene: TRBD1; clone size: few; CDR3 length: 15; V gene: TRBV12-3/TRBV12-4; CDR3 DNA: TGTGCCAGCAGTCGGACAGGGGTTTTGGGTCAGCCCCAGCATTTT; CDR3 protein: CASSRTGVLGQPQHF
J gene: TRBJ2-3; D gene: -; clone size: many; CDR3 length: 17; V gene: TRBV20-1; CDR3 DNA: TGCAGTGCCAACCCGGGACAGGGGGCGCCTAGCGGGGGGACGCAGTATTTT; CDR3 protein: CSANPGQGAPSGGTQYF
J gene: TRBJ2-1; D gene: -; clone size: few; CDR3 length: 13; V gene: TRBV10-3; CDR3 DNA: TGTGCCATCAGTGAGTCTAGTCGCAATGAGCAGTTCTTC; CDR3 protein: CAISESSRNEQFF
J gene: TRBJ2-1; D gene: -; clone size: few; CDR3 length: 14; V gene: TRBV7-9; CDR3 DNA: TGTGCCAGCAGCTTAGGTGGTAGCGGAAATGAGCAGTTCTTC; CDR3 protein: CASSLGGSGNEQFF